This is a list of T cell receptor beta chains from one sample in a study of blood T cell repertoires in COVID-19. TCRdb's table, derived via immunoSEQ multiplex PCR, lists solely in-frame clones and lacks some. The sample consists of 250,000 or so clones, over 70% of them appearing once. Sequencing was performed on PBMCs or T cells enriched from blood (not recorded which). The source of these receptors is a woman in her thirties or forties who had been exposed to COVID-19. Each CDR3 is given with its conserved first and last residue. D genes are given only for firm matches. Where a row states a size, it is once, few, many or the class of an expanded clone; other rows omit it.

.,TRBJ1-2,TRBV4-3,TRBD1,CASSHLDRGAYGYTF,TGCGCCAGCAGCCACCTGGACAGGGGAGCCTATGGCTACACCTTC
.,TRBJ1-4,TRBV5-3,TRBD1,CARSSTTDRALMKKLFF,TGTGCCAGAAGCTCCACGACAGACAGGGCCTTGATGAAAAAACTGTTTTTT
.,TRBJ2-2,TRBV29-1,.,CSVELGGRTNTGELFF,TGCAGCGTTGAATTGGGGGGTCGGACGAACACCGGGGAGCTGTTTTTT
.,TRBJ2-3,TRBV19,TRBD2,CASRPGTSGTRTDTQYF,TGTGCCAGTAGACCTGGGACTAGCGGGACACGCACAGATACGCAGTATTTT
.,TRBJ1-1,TRBV12-3/TRBV12-4,.,CASSFIGAFEAFF,TGTGCCAGCAGTTTCATTGGGGCGTTCGAAGCTTTCTTT
.,TRBJ1-4,TRBV18,TRBD1,CASSPLTGNEKLFF,TGTGCCAGCTCACCACTGACAGGGAACGAAAAACTGTTTTTT
.,TRBJ2-2,TRBV19,TRBD1,CASSIRQGRRGGELFF,TGTGCCAGTAGTATAAGACAGGGGAGGCGTGGCGGGGAGCTGTTTTTT
.,TRBJ1-6,TRBV12-3/TRBV12-4,.,CASSLWENSPLHF,TGTGCCAGCAGTTTATGGGAGAATTCACCCCTCCACTTT
.,TRBJ1-6,TRBV9,.,CASSAGGYGDSPLHF,TGTGCCAGCAGCGCCGGAGGCTACGGGGATTCACCCCTCCACTTT
.,TRBJ1-2,TRBV18,.,CASSPSLSDGGGYTF,TGTGCCAGCTCACCAAGTCTTTCGGATGGAGGTGGCTACACCTTC
.,TRBJ2-6,TRBV19,.,CASSISGDGANVLTF,TGTGCCAGTAGTATATCAGGGGATGGGGCCAACGTCCTGACTTTC
.,TRBJ2-3,TRBV5-1,.,CASRLIDTQYF,TGCGCCAGCAGACTCATCGATACGCAGTATTTT
.,TRBJ1-3,TRBV7-6,.,CASSLGVGNTIYF,TGTGCCAGCAGCTTGGGCGTGGGAAACACCATATATTTT
.,TRBJ1-6,TRBV5-6,TRBD1,CASSSTGFTVKSPLHF,TGTGCCAGCAGCTCGACAGGGTTTACGGTTAAATCACCCCTCCACTTT
once,TRBJ1-5,TRBV18,.,CASSPSETGGYQPQHF,TGTGCCAGCTCACCGTCGGAGACAGGCGGGTATCAGCCCCAGCATTTT
.,TRBJ1-2,TRBV10-3,.,CAISAGGYGYTF,TGTGCCATCAGTGCGGGAGGCTATGGCTACACCTTC
.,TRBJ2-7,TRBV5-1,TRBD1,CASSSSGQGTREQYF,TGCGCCAGCAGCTCCTCGGGACAGGGAACTCGCGAGCAGTACTTC
.,TRBJ2-1,TRBV5-6,TRBD1,CASSSDPGTGGENEQFF,TGTGCCAGCAGCTCAGATCCCGGGACAGGGGGGGAAAATGAGCAGTTCTTC
.,TRBJ2-3,TRBV23-1,.,CASSQSGQGRVPDTQYF,TGCGCCAGCAGTCAATCGGGGCAGGGGCGCGTGCCAGATACGCAGTATTTT
.,TRBJ1-1,TRBV7-9,TRBD1,CASSFLTGMNTEAFF,TGTGCCAGCAGCTTTTTGACAGGGATGAACACTGAAGCTTTCTTT
.,TRBJ2-5,TRBV5-3,TRBD2,CARSNGLAGVRPKTQYF,TGTGCCAGAAGTAACGGACTAGCGGGGGTGCGCCCCAAGACCCAGTACTTC